The next 21 T cell receptor beta chains were all read from a single sample in a study of Ad26.COV2.S vaccination and SARS-CoV-2 variants. Treatment reported: around 19 received Ad26.COV2.S at low or high dose, single or two shots; 5 received placebo; per-sample allocation not given. The samples date from day 63 after the first vaccine or placebo injection. Assay used: immunoSEQ multiplex PCR; TCRdb lists only in-frame clones, some missing. The sample has about 480,000 clones; roughly 85% are singletons. The sequencing used peripheral blood, collected in a trial of Ad26.COV2.S vaccine versus placebo. These receptors were collected from a person between 18 and 59 years old who received the Ad26.COV2.S COVID-19 vaccine or a placebo.

Only a few counts were recorded for this clone. The chain combines TRBV4-3 with TRBJ1-4, with TRBD1 matching over 7 bases. CDR1 LGHNA and CDR2 YSLEER come from the germline V gene. The CDR3 contains 15 residues. Losses at the gene ends were 1 base for V and 8 bases for J; bases not matched to a gene: 7. In DNA, the CDR3 is TGCGCCAGCAGCCAAGTCGCGACAGGGTTGGAAAAACTGTTTTTT. Translation: CASSQVATGLEKLFF.

V gene TRBV3-1 (or the pseudogene TRBV3-2) combines with J gene TRBJ1-1; D gene unclear. The CDR3 length is 13 residues. The germline V gene has CDR1 LGHDT and CDR2 YNNKEL (reference sequence). Trimming removed 6 bases from V and 3 bases from J, with 11 bases in between. The CDR3 nucleotides read TGTGCCAGCAGAAGAAATATCTACACTGAAGCTTTCTTT. Its translation: CASRRNIYTEAFF.

V is TRBV9 and J is TRBJ2-5; D is unclear. The CDR3 is made up of 13 amino acids. The V gene's germline CDR1 is SGDLS and CDR2 YYNGEE. The V gene lost 3 bases and the J gene lost 4 bases, with 10 bases spanning the gap. CDR3 region: CASSGGLTETQYF. The CDR3 nucleotides are TGTGCCAGCAGCGGGGGTCTCACAGAGACCCAGTACTTC.

Remarks on this clone: Other DNA sequences within the sample encode an identical CDR3. This chain connects TRBV12-3 or TRBV12-4 to TRBJ1-1; D not certain. The CDR3 length is 13 residues. The ends were cut back, 6 bases at V and 0 bases at J, with 8 bases in the middle. In DNA, the CDR3 is TGTGCCAGCAGCCTCTCACTGAACACTGAAGCTTTCTTT. Its translation is CASSLSLNTEAFF.

The rearrangement joins TRBV24-1 to TRBJ2-1; no reliable D call. CDR1 and CDR2 (germline): KGHDR, SFDVKD. V lost 5 bases, J lost 3 bases, and 7 bases lay in between. This CDR3 is 13 amino acids long. CDR3 DNA sequence: TGTGCCACCAGTGGACTGATCTACAATGAGCAGTTCTTC. Translation gives CATSGLIYNEQFF.

The rearrangement joins TRBV5-5 to TRBJ1-5; a possible D gene is TRBD1 (6 bases). Between the trimmed V and J ends, which lost 3 bases and 0 bases, there was a span of 13 bases. This CDR3 is 16 amino acids long. CDR1 is SGHKS and CDR2 is YYEKEE in the germline V gene (reference sequence). CDR3 protein: CASSSGQSYSNQPQHF. In nucleotides, the CDR3 is TGTGCCAGCAGCTCTGGACAGTCCTATAGCAATCAGCCCCAGCATTTT. Together with reference TRBV5-5 and TRBJ1-5, the CDR3 gives the full variable domain: DAGVTQSPTHLIKTRGQQVTLRCSPISGHKSVSWYQQVLGQGPQFIFQYYEKEERGRGNFPDRFSARQFPNYSSELNVNALLLGDSALYLCASSSGQSYSNQPQHFGDGTRLSIL.

As to this clone: The sample contains more than one DNA sequence encoding this CDR3. The chain links TRBV29-1 to TRBJ1-1; D perhaps matches TRBD1 (5 bases). Germline V gives CDR1 SQVTM, CDR2 ANQGSEA. This CDR3 has 11 amino acids. Trimming shortened V by 4 bases and J by 5 bases, and 8 bases separated the two germline ends. CDR3 region: CSVGGGTEAFF. CDR3 DNA: TGCAGCGTTGGGGGGGGTACTGAAGCTTTCTTT.

The chain couples TRBV9 to TRBJ2-2, with 8 bases that match TRBD2. The CDR3 covers 21 residues. J lost 2 bases, V lost 4 bases, and 22 bases had no gene match. Germline V lookup: CDR1 SGDLS, CDR2 YYNGEE. As DNA, the CDR3 is TGTGCCAGCAGCTTCGGACATCTCAAAGGGAGACTAGCGCCAAACACCGGGGAGCTGTTTTTT. Translated, it gives CASSFGHLKGRLAPNTGELFF.

The gene calls are TRBV6-6 and TRBJ2-7; D unclear. Deletions cut 0 bases from V and 1 base from J, with 13 bases between. Germline V gene sequence: CDR1 MNHNY, CDR2 SVGAGI (reference sequence). The CDR3 consists of 16 residues. The CDR3 protein is CASSYSTLPKSYEQYF. CDR3 nucleotide sequence: TGTGCCAGCAGTTACTCGACACTGCCTAAATCCTACGAGCAGTACTTC.

This clone appeared a single time. The V and J genes are TRBV5-1 and TRBJ1-1; D is possibly TRBD1 (5 bases). The V and J ends lost 3 bases and 6 bases respectively, with 12 bases between them. The CDR3 is 13 amino acids. Germline CDR1 and CDR2: SGHRS and YFSETQ. CDR3 bases: TGCGCCAGCAGCTCACAAGGGGTTGCTGAAGCTTTCTTT. Translating gives CASSSQGVAEAFF.

The DNA of the CDR3 is TGTGCCAGCAGTTACTCAGGAATCACAGATACGCAGTATTTT. It yields the protein CASSYSGITDTQYF. V is TRBV6-6 and J is TRBJ2-3; no clear D gene. From germline, CDR1 is MNHNY and CDR2 SVGAGI (reference sequence). V lost 0 bases to trimming and J lost 2 bases, with 6 bases between them. This CDR3 comprises 14 residues.

The chain couples TRBV28 to TRBJ1-1, with D possibly being TRBD1 (6 bases). This CDR3 is built from 15 residues. Germline CDR1 and CDR2: MDHEN and SYDVKM. Between the trimmed V and J ends, which lost 3 bases and 2 bases, there was a span of 13 bases. The CDR3 protein is CASSFRTVGNTEAFF. In nucleotides, the CDR3 is TGTGCCAGCAGTTTCCGGACAGTAGGAAACACTGAAGCTTTCTTT.

The J gene is TRBJ1-5, the V gene TRBV5-8, with D possibly being TRBD1 (5 bases). There are 15 residues in the CDR3. V lost 3 bases, J lost 3 bases, and 13 bases lay in between. The V gene's germline CDR1 is SGHTS and CDR2 YDEGEE. As DNA, the CDR3 is TGTGCCAGCAGCTCATTATGGGGCGACAATCAGCCCCAGCATTTT. Amino acids: CASSSLWGDNQPQHF.

The gene calls are TRBV30 and TRBJ1-2; maybe TRBD1 (5 bases). Per germline, CDR1 GTSNPN and CDR2 SVGIG (reference sequence). CDR3 length: 12 amino acids. V was cut by 0 bases and J by 8 bases, with 10 bases left in between. CDR3 nucleotides: TGTGCCTGGAGTGTGGGACGCTCAGGCTACACCTTC. It specifies CAWSVGRSGYTF.

This rearrangement joins TRBV7-9 to TRBJ1-1, with D possibly matching TRBD1 (5 bases). CDR3 length equals 16 residues. Germline V gives CDR1 SEHNR, CDR2 FQNEAQ (reference sequence). Trimming stripped 2 bases from V and 5 bases from J, with 18 bases between. CDR3 bases: TGTGCCAGCAGCTTACCCGGACTTGGGGCGGATACTGAAGCTTTCTTT. Its translation is CASSLPGLGADTEAFF.

The rearrangement uses TRBV20-1 and TRBJ2-6; D is possibly TRBD1 or TRBD2 (5 bases each). V was clipped by 3 bases and J by 1 base, with 10 bases between them. CDR1 and CDR2 (germline): DFQATT, SNEGSKA (reference sequence). The CDR3 has 15 amino acids. CDR3 DNA sequence: TGCAGTGCTAGTCGTGAGGGGTCTGGGGCCAACGTCCTGACTTTC. Amino acid sequence: CSASREGSGANVLTF.

The CDR3 loop is CASSVATGNTEAFF. In DNA, the CDR3 is TGTGCCAGCAGCGTAGCGACGGGGAACACTGAAGCTTTCTTT. The chain combines TRBV9 with TRBJ1-1; D remains unclear. The CDR3 contains 14 residues. CDR1 and CDR2 from the germline V gene are SGDLS and YYNGEE. V was shortened by 0 bases and J by 1 base, with 7 bases between the two germline ends. Together with reference TRBV9 and TRBJ1-1, the CDR3 gives the full variable domain: DSGVTQTPKHLITATGQRVTLRCSPRSGDLSVYWYQQSLDQGLQFLIQYYNGEERAKGNILERFSAQQFPDLHSELNLSSLELGDSALYFCASSVATGNTEAFFGQGTRLTVV.

This chain connects TRBV19 to TRBJ2-2; D perhaps matches TRBD2 (5 bases). CDR1 LNHDA and CDR2 SQIVND come from the germline V gene (reference sequence). The CDR3 covers 14 residues. Trimming shortened V by 6 bases and J by 5 bases, and 13 bases separated the two germline ends. CDR3 region: CASRAGWMTGELFF. The DNA of the CDR3 is TGTGCCAGTAGGGCGGGTTGGATGACCGGGGAGCTGTTTTTT.

The chain uses TRBV14 and TRBJ2-7, with unresolved D. This CDR3 is 11 amino acids long. Germline loops: CDR1 SGHDN, CDR2 FVKESK. V dropped 4 bases and J dropped 5 bases, with 6 bases sitting between them. CDR3 residues: CASSPRNEQYF. The CDR3 DNA is TGTGCCAGCAGCCCCCGTAACGAGCAGTACTTC.

V gene TRBV30 combines with J gene TRBJ2-1, with 9 bases identical to TRBD1. Germline loops: CDR1 GTSNPN, CDR2 SVGIG (reference sequence). The junction had 9 bases not matched to a gene; V was cut back by 7 bases and J by 2 bases. The CDR3 is 15 residues long. The CDR3: CASNPTGGAYNEQFF. CDR3 nucleotide sequence: TGTGCCTCTAATCCGACAGGGGGGGCCTACAATGAGCAGTTCTTC.

This clone showed up just once. The rearrangement uses TRBV6-6 and TRBJ2-7, with 8 bases identical to TRBD1. The CDR3 loop spans 12 amino acids. The germline CDR1 and CDR2 sequences are MNHNY and SVGAGI (reference sequence). The trim removed 10 bases at V and 2 bases at J, leaving 4 bases unmatched. CDR3 protein: CAIRTGTYEQYF. In DNA form, the CDR3 reads TGTGCCATCCGGACAGGGACCTACGAGCAGTACTTC.